This T cell receptor (beta chain) originates from a study of T cell responses to AZD1222 COVID-19 vaccine. Method: immunoSEQ multiplex PCR; TCRdb's copy keeps in-frame clones and lacks some. The sample records about 99,000 clones, roughly nine tenths being singletons. In regard to this clone: What it binds is not known. A read error may produce the germline difference seen at one junction end.

The CDR3 extends over 14 amino acids. CDR1 and CDR2 from the germline V gene are MNHEY and SVGEGT. Study-level results: AZD1222 recipients seropositive at baseline numbered only five to seven.

The starting material was peripheral blood, obtained on day 0 of AZD1222 vaccination. The chain joins TRBV6-2 or TRBV6-3 to TRBJ2-3, with D unclear. The sequence was collected from an adult in good health. The CDR3 nucleotides are TGTGCCAGCAGGTACTACCCCAGCACAGATACGCAGTATTTT. Its translation: CASRYYPSTDTQYF.